This T cell receptor (beta chain) was obtained from a study of tumor-infiltrating lymphocytes in primary liver carcinoma. Reverse transcription of approximately 520 ng total RNA with a constant-region primer produced TCR beta cDNA. Libraries for TCR beta were built through three nested multiplex PCR rounds, which together made up a slightly modified ARM-PCR procedure. A C-beta reverse primer was combined with TRBV1-TRBV30 forward primers in the first two PCR rounds, and each round had about 10 cycles. TCRdb analysed the multiplex PCR reads with MiXCR anew, one entry per CDR3 protein. The repertoire has approximately 88,000 distinct CDR3 sequences, just under 70% of them found once; the top ten carry roughly 27%. The study co-extracted DNA and RNA from approximately 20-30 mg of unsorted bulk tissue. Patients carried chronic HBV infection without prior treatment. Trimming cost V 2 bases and J 13 bases, with 21 bases left between them. CDR3 length: 14 amino acids. CDR1 and CDR2 from the germline V gene are SQVTM and ANQGSEA.

The TCR originated in a man aged 40-49 years with primary liver carcinoma and hepatitis B virus infection. Sequences were obtained from tumor-adjacent normal liver tissue. The chain employs TRBV29-1 and TRBJ2-4; D may correspond to TRBD1 or TRBD2 (5 bases each). CDR3 residues: CSVELRDLGGIQYF. The CDR3 DNA is TGCAGCGTTGAACTAAGGGACCTCGGCGGCATCCAGTACTTC.